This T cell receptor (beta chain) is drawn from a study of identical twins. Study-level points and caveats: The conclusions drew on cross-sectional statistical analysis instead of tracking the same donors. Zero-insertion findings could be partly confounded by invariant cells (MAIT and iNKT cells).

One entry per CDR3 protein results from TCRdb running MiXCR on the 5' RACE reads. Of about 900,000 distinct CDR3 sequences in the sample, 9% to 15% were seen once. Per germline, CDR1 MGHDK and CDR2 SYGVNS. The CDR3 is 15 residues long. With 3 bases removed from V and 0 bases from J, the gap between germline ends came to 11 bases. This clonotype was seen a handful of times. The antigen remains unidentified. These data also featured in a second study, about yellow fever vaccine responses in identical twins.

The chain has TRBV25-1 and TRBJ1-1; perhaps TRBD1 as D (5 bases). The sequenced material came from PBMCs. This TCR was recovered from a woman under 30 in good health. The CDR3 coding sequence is TGTGCCAGCAGTGACGACAGAAATATGAACACTGAAGCTTTCTTT. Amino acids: CASSDDRNMNTEAFF.